This entry lists 30 T cell receptor beta chains sequenced from one sample in a study of shared clonotypes between healthy human individuals. Measured with immunoSEQ multiplex PCR; TCRdb has only the in-frame clones, and not every one. The sample includes more than 400,000 clones, 81% seen only once; the top ten take 12%. Sequenced sample: PBMCs. The receptors here all came from a woman aged 40 to 50 in good health. Some clones in this sample may be carry-over from other donors' samples.

Comment on this clone: This likely traces to a read error, being one base from a far larger clone. The chain is built from TRBV4-2 and TRBJ2-5, with D hard to call. The CDR3 is 15 amino acids. V was shortened by 1 base and J by 5 bases, with 14 bases between the two germline ends. Germline CDR1 is LGHNA and CDR2 is YNFKEQ. For the CDR3, the DNA is TGTGCCAGCAGCCAAGCCGTTAGGGTGTACGAGACCCAGTACTTC. This translates into CASSQAVRVYETQYF.

The rearrangement joins TRBV5-6 to TRBJ1-2; 7 nucleotides line up with TRBD1. The germline CDR1 and CDR2 sequences are SGHDT and YYEEEE. The CDR3 is 13 amino acids. Losses at the gene ends were 4 bases for V and 6 bases for J; bases not matched to a gene: 6. The CDR3 sequence: CASSQGGLHGYTF. As DNA, the CDR3 is TGTGCCAGCAGCCAGGGGGGCCTACATGGCTACACCTTC.

The chain combines TRBV9 with TRBJ2-2, with 9 bases lining up with TRBD2. The germline gives CDR1 SGDLS, CDR2 YYNGEE. The CDR3 runs 14 residues. V was clipped by 2 bases and J by 7 bases; unmatched bases: 3. The CDR3 nucleotides read TGTGCCAGCAGCGTTAGCGGGAGTAACGGGGAGCTGTTTTTT. Its protein product is CASSVSGSNGELFF.

The chain carries TRBV10-3 and TRBJ1-1; D call uncertain. V lost 6 bases, J lost 3 bases, and 14 bases lay in between. Germline V gives CDR1 ENHRY, CDR2 SYGVKD. The CDR3 totals 14 residues. The CDR3 sequence: CAISPLGRDTEAFF. As DNA, the CDR3 is TGTGCCATCAGCCCCCTAGGAAGGGACACTGAAGCTTTCTTT.

This clone showed up just once. J is TRBJ2-5 and V is TRBV7-3; either TRBD1 or TRBD2 may supply D (5 bases each). V was cut by 1 base and J by 5 bases, with 8 bases left in between. Germline V gene lookup returns CDR1 SGHTA and CDR2 FQGTGA. This CDR3 has 13 amino acids. The CDR3 DNA reads TGTGCCAGCAGCTTAAGAGGGGACGAGACCCAGTACTTC. Translation gives CASSLRGDETQYF. Complete variable domain (other parts from reference TRBV7-3 and TRBJ2-5): GAGVSQTPSNKVTEKGKYVELRCDPISGHTALYWYRQSLGQGPEFLIYFQGTGAADDSGLPNDRFFAVRPEGSVSTLKIQRTERGDSAVYLCASSLRGDETQYFGPGTRLLVL.

A note on this clone: A much larger clone lies a single base off, so this may be a read error. This chain links TRBV2 with TRBJ2-3; D is unresolved. CDR1 and CDR2 (germline): SNHLY, FYNNEI. Between the trimmed V and J ends, which lost 6 bases and 3 bases, there was a span of 4 bases. This CDR3 is built from 11 residues. CDR3 sequence reads: CASSATDTQYF. The CDR3 DNA follows: TGTGCCAGCAGCGCTACAGATACGCAGTATTTT.

For the CDR3, the DNA is TGCGCCAGCAGCCAGGTCTTGGGGACAGGAGGCTACGAGCAGTACTTC. It translates to CASSQVLGTGGYEQYF. The chain carries TRBV5-1 and TRBJ2-7; 8 bases are a match to TRBD1. In germline, CDR1 is SGHRS, CDR2 YFSETQ. The trim removed 4 bases at V and 3 bases at J, leaving 12 bases unmatched. This CDR3 has 16 amino acids.

In the case of this clone: The likely explanation is a read error, given a far larger clone one base away. The gene calls are TRBV4-2 and TRBJ1-2, with a tentative D call TRBD1 (6 bases). CDR3 length: 18 residues. The germline V gene encodes CDR1 LGHNA and CDR2 YNFKEQ. The V and J ends lost 1 base and 6 bases respectively, with 24 bases between them. DNA of the CDR3: TGTGCCAGCAGCCAAGTTGTAGGCTTGTGGGGGCAGGTGAATGGCTACACCTTC. Translating gives CASSQVVGLWGQVNGYTF.

The chain recombines TRBV6-4 with TRBJ1-5, with D possibly TRBD1 on 5 matching bases. Trimming pared 8 bases from V and 4 bases from J, leaving 27 bases between. The germline V gene has CDR1 MRHNA and CDR2 SNTAGT. The CDR3 runs 18 residues. The CDR3 DNA is TGTGCCAGCCTTACAAAGAGGACACGGGGAAGGGTGAATCAGCCCCAGCATTTT. Protein product: CASLTKRTRGRVNQPQHF.

The chain is built from TRBV10-2 and TRBJ2-5, with 7 positions matching TRBD1. Germline CDR1 and CDR2: WSHSY and SAAADI. This CDR3 contains 14 residues. V was pared by 3 bases and J by 4 bases, with 5 bases of the junction left unmatched. The DNA of the CDR3 is TGCGCCAGCAGTGATATGGCAGGGGGAGAGACCCAGTACTTC. This sequence encodes CASSDMAGGETQYF.

V gene TRBV28 combines with J gene TRBJ2-3; D gene ambiguous. Germline V CDR1 and CDR2: MDHEN, SYDVKM. This CDR3 has 15 residues. The V end lost 6 bases, the J end lost 1 base, and 14 bases lay between the germline ends. Here the CDR3 reads CASRPPSEGTDTQYF. CDR3 DNA sequence: TGTGCCAGCAGACCTCCCTCCGAAGGCACAGATACGCAGTATTTT.

The chain combines TRBV5-1 with TRBJ2-7; 7 bases map to TRBD1. Germline V CDR1 and CDR2: SGHRS, YFSETQ. The ends lost 0 bases at V and 3 bases at J; junction bases unmatched: 6. CDR3 length: 15 amino acids. The CDR3 DNA is TGCGCCAGCAGCTTGGCCCAAGCAGGGGGCTACGAGCAGTACTTC. As protein: CASSLAQAGGYEQYF.

This clone was found a few times. V gene TRBV18 combines with J gene TRBJ2-7; D possibly uses TRBD1 or TRBD2 (7 bases each). The length of the CDR3 is 13 residues. Germline V gene data show CDR1 as KGHSH and CDR2 as LQKENI. V lost 3 bases, J lost 7 bases, and 13 bases lay in between. The CDR3, as DNA: TGTGCCAGCTCACCGTACAGGGGAGGGGAGCAGTACTTC. Its protein is CASSPYRGGEQYF.

V is TRBV13 and J is TRBJ2-1, with 7 bases lining up with TRBD2. The germline V gene has CDR1 PRHDT and CDR2 FYEKMQ (reference sequence). CDR3 length: 15 amino acids. J gave up 7 bases and V 3 bases, and 9 bases lay outside the gene matches. CDR3 sequence reads: CASSFGGETSNEQFF. Here the CDR3 DNA reads TGTGCCAGCAGCTTTGGGGGGGAGACTTCAAATGAGCAGTTCTTC.

The chain carries TRBV27 and TRBJ2-7, with 7 positions matching TRBD1. Germline lookup yields CDR1 MNHEY and CDR2 SMNVEV (reference sequence). V shed 6 bases, J shed 5 bases, and the junction held 4 bases outside the gene matches. CDR3 length equals 12 residues. DNA for the CDR3: TGTGCCAGCAGGAAGACAGGGAACGAGCAGTACTTC. Amino acids: CASRKTGNEQYF.

Turning to this clone: This likely came from a read error, as a far larger clone is one base away. This rearrangement joins TRBV28 to TRBJ1-4; D remains unclear. Trimming left V 6 bases short and J 12 bases short, with 17 bases between. Looked up from germline, CDR1 is MDHEN and CDR2 is SYDVKM. The CDR3 length is 13 residues. CDR3 in DNA: TGTGCCAGCAGATCCGGCTTTGAGGAAGAACTGTTTTTT. It translates to CASRSGFEEELFF. Based on the CDR3 plus reference TRBV28 and TRBJ1-4, the full variable domain is DVKVTQSSRYLVKRTGEKVFLECVQDMDHENMFWYRQDPGLGLRLIYFSYDVKMKEKGDIPEGYSVSREKKERFSLILESASTNQTSMYLCASRSGFEEELFFGSGTQLSVL.

V is TRBV28 and J is TRBJ2-1; the D gene could be TRBD1 or TRBD2 (6 bases each). CDR3 size: 16 residues. The V end lost 5 bases, the J end lost 3 bases, and 17 bases lay between the germline ends. Germline assignment: CDR1 MDHEN and CDR2 SYDVKM. The CDR3 nucleotides read TGTGCCAGCAGTACGACGCGGGACACCGTCTACAATGAGCAGTTCTTC. Its translation is CASSTTRDTVYNEQFF. The entire variable domain, with the rest obtained from reference TRBV28 and TRBJ2-1, is as follows: DVKVTQSSRYLVKRTGEKVFLECVQDMDHENMFWYRQDPGLGLRLIYFSYDVKMKEKGDIPEGYSVSREKKERFSLILESASTNQTSMYLCASSTTRDTVYNEQFFGPGTRLTVL.

V is TRBV11-1 and J is TRBJ2-1; the D gene is possibly TRBD1 (5 bases). CDR3 length: 13 amino acids. Per germline, CDR1 SGHAT and CDR2 FQDESV (reference sequence). The V gene lost 2 bases and the J gene lost 10 bases, with 12 bases spanning the gap. CDR3 in amino acids: CASSLYGAEEQFF. For the CDR3, the DNA is TGTGCCAGCAGCTTATATGGGGCGGAAGAGCAGTTCTTC.

The chain carries TRBV27 and TRBJ2-5, with D maybe TRBD2 (7 bases). CDR1 MNHEY and CDR2 SMNVEV come from the germline V gene (reference sequence). The CDR3 totals 15 residues. The ends were cut back, 5 bases at V and 7 bases at J, with 20 bases in the middle. CDR3 DNA: TGTGCCAGCAGTGAAGCGGAGGGGGGGTTAGGGACCCAGTACTTC. As protein: CASSEAEGGLGTQYF.

This clone was observed at least ten times. This rearrangement joins TRBV30 to TRBJ2-5; 7 bases line up with TRBD2. V gave up 3 bases and J gave up 2 bases; unmatched junction bases: 12. This CDR3 spans 16 amino acids. Germline loops: CDR1 GTSNPN, CDR2 SVGIG (reference sequence). In nucleotides, the CDR3 is TGTGCCTGGAGGGCCCGTGGGGCGGGACTACAAGAGACCCAGTACTTC. It yields the protein CAWRARGAGLQETQYF.

The sample holds one count of this clone. The chain joins TRBV28 to TRBJ1-4, with a weak D call TRBD1 (6 bases). V lost 4 bases and J 3 bases, leaving 9 bases between the germline ends. CDR1 is MDHEN and CDR2 is SYDVKM in the germline V gene. The CDR3 covers 14 residues. CDR3 amino acids: CASSSGGSNEKLFF. CDR3 DNA sequence: TGTGCCAGCAGTTCCGGGGGCTCTAATGAAAAACTGTTTTTT.

This chain connects TRBV6-1 to TRBJ2-7; 14 nucleotides line up with TRBD2. With V trimmed by 6 bases and J by 4 bases, 5 bases remained unmatched. Germline values: CDR1 MNHNS, CDR2 SASEGT. There are 15 residues in the CDR3. The CDR3 DNA reads TGTGCCAGCAGGAAGACTAGCGGGAGGGGGTACGAGCAGTACTTC. Protein: CASRKTSGRGYEQYF.

Worth noting for this clone: Additional DNA sequences in this sample encode the identical CDR3. This chain's CDR3 is CAWSVGTGDQPQHF. CDR3 nucleotide sequence: TGTGCCTGGAGTGTTGGGACAGGGGATCAGCCCCAGCATTTT. The chain is built from TRBV30 and TRBJ1-5; 10 bases match TRBD1. With V trimmed by 0 bases and J by 5 bases, 1 base remained unmatched. The germline CDR1 and CDR2 sequences are GTSNPN and SVGIG (reference sequence). This CDR3 has 14 amino acids.

This clone has just a few counts. CDR3 sequence reads: CASSIRVGWYGYTF. DNA of the CDR3: TGTGCCAGCAGTATCCGGGTCGGTTGGTATGGCTACACCTTC. The V and J genes are TRBV6-5 and TRBJ1-2; D gene uncertain. Germline CDR1 MNHEY, CDR2 SVGAGI. The CDR3 covers 14 residues. The germline V and J ends were trimmed by 5 bases and 5 bases, with 15 bases remaining between them.

The rearrangement links TRBV2 to TRBJ2-3, with 10 bases matching TRBD2. This CDR3 region has 15 residues. Germline V gene data show CDR1 as SNHLY and CDR2 as FYNNEI. With V trimmed by 5 bases and J by 3 bases, 5 bases remained unmatched. CDR3 DNA sequence: TGTGCCAGCAGTTATACTAGCGGGGAGACAGATACGCAGTATTTT. Translating it yields CASSYTSGETDTQYF.

Worth noting for this clone: A read error is the likely source, as a far larger clone sits one nucleotide away. The chain joins TRBV2 to TRBJ1-1; 9 nucleotides align to TRBD1. The CDR3 loop spans 13 amino acids. CDR1 and CDR2 from the germline V gene are SNHLY and FYNNEI. Trimming cost V 7 bases and J 1 base; bases outside gene matches: 1. In DNA form, the CDR3 reads TGTGCCAGCATGACAGGGGGGAACACTGAAGCTTTCTTT. Its protein is CASMTGGNTEAFF.

This clone is judged medium-sized. This sequence joins TRBV28 and TRBJ2-3; unclear D gene. Trimming cost V 3 bases and J 7 bases, with 17 bases left between them. CDR3 size: 15 residues. Germline-derived CDR1 and CDR2 are MDHEN and SYDVKM. CDR3 residues: CASSFTAQVRNTQYF. Written as DNA, the CDR3 is TGTGCCAGCAGTTTTACGGCCCAAGTCCGCAATACGCAGTATTTT.

The V and J genes are TRBV12-5 and TRBJ2-3, with a tentative D call TRBD1 (5 bases). Trimming took off 6 bases at V and 2 bases at J, with 9 bases between the two ends. This CDR3 contains 13 residues. CDR1 is LGHNT, CDR2 FRNRAP, per germline. This chain's CDR3 is CASGTGDTDTQYF. Here the CDR3 DNA reads TGTGCTAGTGGAACAGGAGACACAGATACGCAGTATTTT.

The chain couples TRBV5-1 to TRBJ2-6; 9 nucleotides match TRBD1. Germline values: CDR1 SGHRS, CDR2 YFSETQ. V lost 4 bases and J lost 4; bases outside the gene matches: 12. The CDR3 loop spans 18 amino acids. The CDR3 DNA reads TGCGCCAGCAGCGATCGGGGACAGGGTTTCTCCGGGGCCAACGTCCTGACTTTC. Protein product: CASSDRGQGFSGANVLTF.

The V gene is TRBV5-4, the J gene TRBJ2-2, with D perhaps matching TRBD2 (6 bases). Per the germline V gene, CDR1 is SGHNT and CDR2 is YYREEE (reference sequence). The CDR3 is 17 residues long. The V end lost 4 bases, the J end lost 0 bases, and 16 bases lay between the germline ends. The CDR3 is CASSQRLAYPNTGELFF. In DNA form, the CDR3 reads TGTGCCAGCAGCCAACGTCTAGCGTACCCGAACACCGGGGAGCTGTTTTTT.